The rows below give T cell receptor beta chains drawn from one sample of a study of T cells of healthy individuals. In TCRdb, the 5' RACE reads were re-called with MiXCR into one record per CDR3 protein. In the table there are 65,000 to 90,000 distinct CDR3 sequences, roughly 5.1% of which are singletons. The receptors come from a female donor in good health. Each CDR3 is given with its conserved first and last residue. Each record gives: D gene, J gene, clone size, V gene, CDR3 length, CDR3 DNA, CDR3 protein. A D gene is named only where the DNA matches it firmly. Some rows have no size entry. The others give once, few or many, or a class for an expanded clone.

d_gene: .
j_gene: TRBJ2-7
abundance: few
v_gene: TRBV7-9
len: 17
CDR3nt: TGTGCCAGCAGCTCCACCGGCCGGGACCCATACTCCTACGAGCAGTACTTC
CDR3aa: CASSSTGRDPYSYEQYF

d_gene: TRBD2
j_gene: TRBJ2-1
abundance: .
v_gene: TRBV6-2/TRBV6-3
len: 16
CDR3nt: TGTGCCAGCAGTTACGTTGGCGGGAGGTCAGAGAATGAGCAGTTCTTC
CDR3aa: CASSYVGGRSENEQFF

d_gene: .
j_gene: TRBJ2-1
abundance: few
v_gene: TRBV29-1
len: 13
CDR3nt: TGCAGCGTGGACTCTTTTGGAGGGAGTGAGCAGTTCTTC
CDR3aa: CSVDSFGGSEQFF

d_gene: .
j_gene: TRBJ1-3
abundance: many
v_gene: TRBV9
len: 16
CDR3nt: TGTGCCAGCAGCGCCTACAGGAAAAGCTCTGGAAACACCATATATTTT
CDR3aa: CASSAYRKSSGNTIYF

d_gene: .
j_gene: TRBJ2-2
abundance: many
v_gene: TRBV7-2
len: 15
CDR3nt: TGTGCCAGCAGTTGGGACGCGTCGGGCACCGGGGAGCTGTTTTTT
CDR3aa: CASSWDASGTGELFF

d_gene: .
j_gene: TRBJ1-4
abundance: .
v_gene: TRBV4-3
len: 16
CDR3nt: TGCGCCAGCAGCCAAGATGGGGGTGGCTTGAGTGAAAAACTGTTTTTT
CDR3aa: CASSQDGGGLSEKLFF

d_gene: TRBD1
j_gene: TRBJ2-3
abundance: many
v_gene: TRBV6-5
len: 15
CDR3nt: TGTGCCAGCACAAACAGGGGGCCGAGCACAGATACGCAGTATTTT
CDR3aa: CASTNRGPSTDTQYF

d_gene: TRBD2
j_gene: TRBJ2-3
abundance: many
v_gene: TRBV19
len: 14
CDR3nt: TGTGCCAGTAGTATGGCTAGCGGGACCCTAGCGCAGTATTTT
CDR3aa: CASSMASGTLAQYF

d_gene: TRBD1
j_gene: TRBJ2-1
abundance: .
v_gene: TRBV3-1
len: 14
CDR3nt: TGTGCCAGCAGCCAAGTGGCAGGGGGATTTGAGCAGTTCTTC
CDR3aa: CASSQVAGGFEQFF

d_gene: .
j_gene: TRBJ1-4
abundance: many
v_gene: TRBV20-1
len: 14
CDR3nt: TGCAGTGCTCCGGGGCAGGCCGTAGGTGAAAAACTGTTTTTT
CDR3aa: CSAPGQAVGEKLFF

d_gene: .
j_gene: TRBJ1-1
abundance: few
v_gene: TRBV5-6
len: 14
CDR3nt: TGTGCCAGCAGCTGGAGGGGCGAGGAGACTGAAGCTTTCTTT
CDR3aa: CASSWRGEETEAFF

d_gene: .
j_gene: TRBJ1-4
abundance: few
v_gene: TRBV18
len: 12
CDR3nt: TGTGCCAGCTCACGCGACCGGGAAAAACTGTTTTTT
CDR3aa: CASSRDREKLFF

d_gene: .
j_gene: TRBJ1-1
abundance: .
v_gene: TRBV5-4
len: 14
CDR3nt: TGTGCCAGCAGCTTGGCCCTGATGAACACTGAAGCTTTCTTT
CDR3aa: CASSLALMNTEAFF

d_gene: .
j_gene: TRBJ2-3
abundance: many
v_gene: TRBV10-3
len: 15
CDR3nt: TGTGCCATCAGTGATGAAGTCAAGTCCGCAGATACGCAGTATTTT
CDR3aa: CAISDEVKSADTQYF

d_gene: .
j_gene: TRBJ1-1
abundance: many
v_gene: TRBV14
len: 18
CDR3nt: TGTGCCAGCAGCCAAGACAGCGGGCCAGCCCCCGGTTTCACTGAAGCTTTCTTT
CDR3aa: CASSQDSGPAPGFTEAFF

d_gene: .
j_gene: TRBJ1-5
abundance: many
v_gene: TRBV5-1
len: 13
CDR3nt: TGCGCCAGCAGCATTGACGGGGATCAGCCCCAGCATTTT
CDR3aa: CASSIDGDQPQHF

d_gene: .
j_gene: TRBJ2-1
abundance: .
v_gene: TRBV5-5
len: 16
CDR3nt: TGTGCCAGCAGCTTGGAGATCCCCGGGACTTTTTATGAGCAGTTCTTC
CDR3aa: CASSLEIPGTFYEQFF

d_gene: .
j_gene: TRBJ1-5
abundance: few
v_gene: TRBV28
len: 15
CDR3nt: TGTGCCAGCAGGAACAGGGTTTATAGCAATCAGCCCCAGCATTTT
CDR3aa: CASRNRVYSNQPQHF

d_gene: .
j_gene: TRBJ2-2
abundance: many
v_gene: TRBV24-1
len: 15
CDR3nt: TGTGCCACCAGTGATCCGACATCGAACACCGGGGAGCTGTTTTTT
CDR3aa: CATSDPTSNTGELFF

d_gene: TRBD1
j_gene: TRBJ2-7
abundance: many
v_gene: TRBV6-5
len: 14
CDR3nt: TGTGCCAGCAGTATCGGGGCAGGGGGCTACGAGCAGTACTTC
CDR3aa: CASSIGAGGYEQYF

d_gene: TRBD2
j_gene: TRBJ2-1
abundance: many
v_gene: TRBV5-1
len: 15
CDR3nt: TGCGCCAGCAGCTTAGAACTAGCGGGGACCGATGAGCAGTTCTTC
CDR3aa: CASSLELAGTDEQFF

d_gene: .
j_gene: TRBJ2-6
abundance: many
v_gene: TRBV4-3
len: 15
CDR3nt: TGCGCCAGCAGCCCCAGGGAACGAGGGGCCAACGTCCTGACTTTC
CDR3aa: CASSPRERGANVLTF

d_gene: .
j_gene: TRBJ2-7
abundance: few
v_gene: TRBV29-1
len: 14
CDR3nt: TGCAGCGTTGAAGATCAACAGGGATCATACGAGCAGTACTTC
CDR3aa: CSVEDQQGSYEQYF

d_gene: TRBD1
j_gene: TRBJ2-3
abundance: many
v_gene: TRBV29-1
len: 15
CDR3nt: TGCAGCGTTTACCCACCCGGGACAGACACAGATACGCAGTATTTT
CDR3aa: CSVYPPGTDTDTQYF

d_gene: .
j_gene: TRBJ1-2
abundance: few
v_gene: TRBV12-3/TRBV12-4
len: 14
CDR3nt: TGTGCCAGCAGTCCCACTCGAGGGAGGTATGGCTACACCTTC
CDR3aa: CASSPTRGRYGYTF

d_gene: TRBD1
j_gene: TRBJ1-4
abundance: .
v_gene: TRBV12-3/TRBV12-4
len: 14
CDR3nt: TGTGCCAGCAGGGACGACAGGGTACCTGAAAAACTGTTTTTT
CDR3aa: CASRDDRVPEKLFF

d_gene: .
j_gene: TRBJ1-2
abundance: .
v_gene: TRBV7-9
len: 13
CDR3nt: TGTGCCAGCAGCACCGGGACGGTCTATGGCTACACCTTC
CDR3aa: CASSTGTVYGYTF

d_gene: .
j_gene: TRBJ2-3
abundance: few
v_gene: TRBV29-1
len: 16
CDR3nt: TGCAGCGTCTCCGCCCGGGTGGGGCTGGGGTCAGATACGCAGTATTTT
CDR3aa: CSVSARVGLGSDTQYF

d_gene: .
j_gene: TRBJ2-1
abundance: many
v_gene: TRBV6-5
len: 17
CDR3nt: TGTGCCAGCAGTTACTCGGGGCCACAGGAGAACCACAATGAGCAGTTCTTC
CDR3aa: CASSYSGPQENHNEQFF

d_gene: .
j_gene: TRBJ2-1
abundance: many
v_gene: TRBV5-1
len: 15
CDR3nt: TGCGCCAGCAGCTTGGACGGGACAAAATACAATGAGCAGTTCTTC
CDR3aa: CASSLDGTKYNEQFF

d_gene: .
j_gene: TRBJ2-5
abundance: many
v_gene: TRBV7-9
len: 16
CDR3nt: TGTGCCAGCAGCTCCCTCGCAACTCGGGCCCAAGAGACCCAGTACTTC
CDR3aa: CASSSLATRAQETQYF

d_gene: TRBD1
j_gene: TRBJ2-7
abundance: few
v_gene: TRBV9
len: 15
CDR3nt: TGTGCCAGCAGCGTAGGTGGGACAGGGACCTACGAGCAGTACTTC
CDR3aa: CASSVGGTGTYEQYF

d_gene: TRBD1
j_gene: TRBJ1-2
abundance: many
v_gene: TRBV20-1
len: 13
CDR3nt: TGCAGTGCTGGACAGGGAACTAACTATGGCTACACCTTC
CDR3aa: CSAGQGTNYGYTF

d_gene: .
j_gene: TRBJ2-7
abundance: many
v_gene: TRBV6-5
len: 14
CDR3nt: TGTGCCAGCAGTCCACACAGGGGAGGGTACGAGCAGTACTTC
CDR3aa: CASSPHRGGYEQYF

d_gene: TRBD2
j_gene: TRBJ2-1
abundance: .
v_gene: TRBV28
len: 13
CDR3nt: TGTGCCAGCAGTTTCGGGGGGTTAAATGAGCAGTTCTTC
CDR3aa: CASSFGGLNEQFF

d_gene: .
j_gene: TRBJ2-6
abundance: many
v_gene: TRBV6-5
len: 14
CDR3nt: TGTGCCACGCTCAGGGTCTCTGGGGCCAACGTCCTGACTTTC
CDR3aa: CATLRVSGANVLTF

d_gene: .
j_gene: TRBJ2-1
abundance: many
v_gene: TRBV9
len: 15
CDR3nt: TGTGCCAGCAGCGTAGAAGGGACGGCTGTGGATGAGCAGTTCTTC
CDR3aa: CASSVEGTAVDEQFF

d_gene: .
j_gene: TRBJ2-7
abundance: many
v_gene: TRBV10-3
len: 12
CDR3nt: TGTGCCATCAGTGAGAGGTTTGAAGAGCAGTACTTC
CDR3aa: CAISERFEEQYF

d_gene: .
j_gene: TRBJ2-7
abundance: medium-sized
v_gene: TRBV4-3
len: 17
CDR3nt: TGCGCCAGCAGCCAAGATCCCCCCCCGGGGAGCTCCTACGAGCAGTACTTC
CDR3aa: CASSQDPPPGSSYEQYF

d_gene: .
j_gene: TRBJ1-1
abundance: few
v_gene: TRBV4-1
len: 20
CDR3nt: TGCGCCAGCAGCCAAGATTCACTAGGGTCTGACAGGTTGGTGAACACTGAAGCTTTCTTT
CDR3aa: CASSQDSLGSDRLVNTEAFF

d_gene: .
j_gene: TRBJ1-1
abundance: few
v_gene: TRBV6-2/TRBV6-3
len: 12
CDR3nt: TGTGCCAGCACCGACAGGCCGACTGAAGCTTTCTTT
CDR3aa: CASTDRPTEAFF

d_gene: .
j_gene: TRBJ1-1
abundance: few
v_gene: TRBV3-1
len: 13
CDR3nt: TGTGCCAGCAGCCGGACTACGAACACTGAAGCTTTCTTT
CDR3aa: CASSRTTNTEAFF

d_gene: .
j_gene: TRBJ1-2
abundance: few
v_gene: TRBV7-6
len: 12
CDR3nt: TGTGCCAGCAGCCTCGACAGAGATGGCTACACCTTC
CDR3aa: CASSLDRDGYTF

d_gene: .
j_gene: TRBJ2-7
abundance: many
v_gene: TRBV19
len: 14
CDR3nt: TGTGCCCCCCAGGCCATTTTTAGGGTCTACGAGCAGTACTTC
CDR3aa: CAPQAIFRVYEQYF

d_gene: .
j_gene: TRBJ2-3
abundance: many
v_gene: TRBV20-1
len: 14
CDR3nt: TGCAGTGCCCCGACCCCCCAGGGACCCCCGACGCAGTATTTT
CDR3aa: CSAPTPQGPPTQYF

d_gene: .
j_gene: TRBJ2-3
abundance: .
v_gene: TRBV20-1
len: 14
CDR3nt: TGCAGTGCATCGACAGTTCCTAGCACAGATACGCAGTATTTT
CDR3aa: CSASTVPSTDTQYF

d_gene: .
j_gene: TRBJ1-5
abundance: many
v_gene: TRBV19
len: 13
CDR3nt: TGTGCCAGTAGTATCGGGGTGCAGCAGCCCCAGCATTTT
CDR3aa: CASSIGVQQPQHF

d_gene: TRBD1
j_gene: TRBJ2-2
abundance: many
v_gene: TRBV10-3
len: 15
CDR3nt: TGTGCCATCAGTACGACAGGGAAGGACACCGGGGAGCTGTTTTTT
CDR3aa: CAISTTGKDTGELFF

d_gene: .
j_gene: TRBJ2-7
abundance: many
v_gene: TRBV10-3
len: 15
CDR3nt: TGTGCCATCACCCGGTCCCGGGACACCAGAGTCGACCTCGACTTC
CDR3aa: CAITRSRDTRVDLDF

d_gene: TRBD1
j_gene: TRBJ2-1
abundance: many
v_gene: TRBV4-1
len: 14
CDR3nt: TGCGCCAGCAGATACAGGGGGCGGACAGATGAGCAGTTCTTC
CDR3aa: CASRYRGRTDEQFF

d_gene: TRBD1
j_gene: TRBJ1-2
abundance: few
v_gene: TRBV11-2
len: 17
CDR3nt: TGTGCCAGCAGCTTAGGGACAGGGGGCGAGTTTTACTATGGCTACACCTTC
CDR3aa: CASSLGTGGEFYYGYTF

d_gene: .
j_gene: TRBJ1-2
abundance: few
v_gene: TRBV12-3/TRBV12-4
len: 13
CDR3nt: TGTGCCAGCAGGGAGTCTTCTAACTATGGCTACACCTTC
CDR3aa: CASRESSNYGYTF

d_gene: .
j_gene: TRBJ1-1
abundance: few
v_gene: TRBV18
len: 15
CDR3nt: TGTGCCAGCTCACCAACCCTCCGGACGAACACTGAAGCTTTCTTT
CDR3aa: CASSPTLRTNTEAFF